This T cell receptor (beta chain) was documented in a study of T cells in Graves' hyperthyroidism and ophthalmopathy. Hyperthyroidism of Graves' type that showed no ophthalmopathy progression within 18 months was stable. Amplified TCR beta CDR3 regions came from RNA transcripts. First-round RT-PCR of the TCR CDR3 relied on the HTBI primer set. TCRdb passed the multiplex PCR reads through MiXCR, listing each CDR3 protein once. The data show some 560,000 distinct CDR3 sequences, around 15% seen once. Study-level results: The model identified upcoming ophthalmopathy a median approximately 6.4 months ahead of onset.

This clonotype was seen at least ten times. Its specificity is not known. Germline V CDR1 and CDR2: MNHEY, SMNVEV (reference sequence). This CDR3 comprises 17 residues. V shed 6 bases, J shed 7 bases, and the junction held 13 bases outside the gene matches. The chain employs TRBV27 and TRBJ2-1, with 12 bases lining up with TRBD2. Specimen: blood. The sequence came from a woman in her forties with Graves' hyperthyroidism. The CDR3 sequence is CASSHLNSGTSGNEQFF. CDR3 nucleotide sequence: TGTGCCAGCAGCCATCTAAATTCCGGGACTAGCGGGAATGAGCAGTTCTTC.